The sequence of this T cell receptor beta chain was determined in a study of T cell responses to AZD1222 COVID-19 vaccine (dated by TCRdb to about 2021). Background for the entire study: TCR sequencing was performed for some 250 trial participants, of whom about 200 were given two doses of AZD1222 and around 25 were given two doses of MenACWY control vaccine. Trial participants were enrolled by age into subgroups of 18-55, 56-69 and 70-plus years, and about 150, 27 and 61 TCR-sequenced participants, respectively, were included in these subgroups. What the research found in general, with its limitations: Participants were mostly white British and included more females than males, and it was suggested by the authors that clonal diversity may have been underestimated. The whole spike protein was spanned by vaccine-associated CD4 TCRs, and dominant responses were seen in regions 160-218 and 743-854. Conclusions about previously exposed vaccinees were limited because only six AZD1222 recipients were SARS-CoV-2 seropositive at baseline. Reportedly, almost half of the unique spike-specific TCRs recognized epitopes lying outside the regions that are mutated in the B.1.351 and B.1.1.7 variants. Because no day 14 peak-response samples were available, the repertoires could be characterized only after the peak T cell response. In the small 56-69-year group, the increase in depth fell short of significance, most likely because of low power. A significant rise in spike-specific TCR breadth and depth was observed after two AZD1222 doses relative to day 0 and relative to MenACWY recipients.

This sample's time point label indicates: about 28 days (+/-7) after the second vaccine dose. The treatment or condition label corresponds to: meningococcal conjugate vaccine given as trial control. Samples from vaccinated people were obtained from the UK trials COV001 and COV002, which included a single-blind randomized controlled phase 2/3 trial of AZD1222 (ChAdOx1 nCoV-19) in healthy adults. Trial participant PBMC samples were collected at day 0 and day 28 after the second dose for TCRbeta chain sequencing. On this clone: The clone's antigen remains unknown. No clone much larger than this one lies a single base away; base qualities are absent.

The CDR3 regions of human TCRbeta chains were subjected to immunosequencing. Per the original workflow: Repertoire TCRs were checked for matches against a reference library of SARS-CoV-2-specific TCRs that had been generated using the MIRA antigen-specificity platform. Breadth was defined as the fraction of unique TCRs that were SARS-CoV-2-associated, and depth was defined as the fraction of total T cells that were SARS-CoV-2-associated. Using the MIRA data, each spike-specific TCR was mapped to the spike region that the TCR reacts to and placed in a CD4 or CD8 class. Log10-transformed breadth and depth values were compared by one-way ANOVA with Sidak's multiple comparisons tests. TCRdb limited this immuneACCESS table to in-frame rearrangements with V and J called. A share of clones is missing; checked studies link under half to unresolved V genes, and the rest is unexplained. The V and J calls and clone size are taken from that table; D and trimming were inferred from the DNA. The sample table shows 210,000 or so clones, and about 94% are seen once. Over 1.5% of the sample goes to the ten largest clones.

The TCR originated in an adult who received the MenACWY meningococcal vaccine as a control. The sequencing here drew on peripheral blood, taken 28 days after the second dose of the MenACWY control vaccine.

The CDR3 protein sequence reads: CASSESSGISYEQYF. The bases read TGTGCCAGCAGCGAATCTAGCGGGATTTCCTACGAGCAGTACTTC. The V and J genes are TRBV7-2 and TRBJ2-7, and 9 bases in between align with TRBD2. Per the germline V gene, SGHTA is the CDR1 and FQGNSA is the CDR2. Its CDR3 holds 15 amino acids, cysteine through phenylalanine. The sequence is cut down to CDR3 DNA, 45 bases in frame from base 1. After removal of 5 bases from V and 1 base from J, the junction retains 6 bases not matched to a gene.